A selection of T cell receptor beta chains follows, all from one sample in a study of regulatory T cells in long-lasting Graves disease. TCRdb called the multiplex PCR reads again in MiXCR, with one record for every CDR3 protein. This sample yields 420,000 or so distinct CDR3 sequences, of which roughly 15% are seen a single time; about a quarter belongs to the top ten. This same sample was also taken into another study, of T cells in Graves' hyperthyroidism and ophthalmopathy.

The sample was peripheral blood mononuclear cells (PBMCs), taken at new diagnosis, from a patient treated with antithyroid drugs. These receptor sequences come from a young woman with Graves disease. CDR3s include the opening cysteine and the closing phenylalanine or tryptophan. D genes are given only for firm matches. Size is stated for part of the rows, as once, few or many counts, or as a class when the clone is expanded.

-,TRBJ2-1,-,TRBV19,CASSITGWSEQFF,TGTGCCAGTAGTATAACTGGGTGGAGTGAGCAGTTCTTC
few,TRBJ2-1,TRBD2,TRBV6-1,CALLRTSGRANEQFF,TGTGCCCTTTTGAGGACTAGCGGGAGGGCCAATGAGCAGTTCTTC
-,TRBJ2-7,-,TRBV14,CASSQEALGIKVQQYF,TGTGCCAGCAGCCAAGAGGCCTTGGGCATTAAAGTCCAGCAGTACTTC
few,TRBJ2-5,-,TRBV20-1,CSANNNRGPQETQYF,TGCAGTGCCAACAACAACCGGGGCCCCCAAGAGACCCAGTACTTC
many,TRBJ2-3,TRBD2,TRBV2,CASSEPSGRAGSDTQYF,TGTGCCAGCAGTGAGCCTAGCGGGAGGGCCGGGTCAGATACGCAGTATTTT
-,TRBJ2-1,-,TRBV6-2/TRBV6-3,CASSTGPTFSYNEQFF,TGTGCCAGCAGTACAGGGCCCACGTTCTCCTACAATGAGCAGTTCTTC
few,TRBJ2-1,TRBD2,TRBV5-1,CASASGRGANEQFF,TGCGCCAGTGCTAGCGGTCGAGGTGCGAATGAGCAGTTCTTC
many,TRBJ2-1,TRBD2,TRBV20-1,CSASQREGQQFF,TGCAGTGCTAGCCAGCGGGAGGGTCAGCAGTTCTTC
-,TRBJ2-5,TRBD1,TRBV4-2,CASSLQGAGETQYF,TGTGCCAGCAGCCTCCAGGGGGCCGGGGAGACCCAGTACTTC
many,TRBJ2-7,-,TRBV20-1,CSTYPTLDPGYEQYF,TGCAGTACCTACCCCACACTAGACCCCGGCTACGAGCAGTACTTC
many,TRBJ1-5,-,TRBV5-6,CASSYWTDLGQPQHF,TGTGCCAGCAGTTATTGGACAGACTTAGGTCAGCCCCAGCATTTT
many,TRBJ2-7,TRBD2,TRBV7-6,CASSPPTSGACLGQYF,TGTGCCAGCAGCCCCCCCACTAGCGGGGCCTGCCTGGGGCAGTACTTC
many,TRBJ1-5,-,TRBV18,CASSPTDNSNQPQHF,TGTGCCAGCTCACCAACAGACAATAGCAATCAGCCCCAGCATTTT
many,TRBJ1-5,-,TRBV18,CASSPPPPGNQPQHF,TGTGCCAGCTCACCCCCCCCACCCGGCAATCAGCCCCAGCATTTT